This TCR beta chain was identified during a study of cytomegalovirus exposure and HLA in healthy donors. Findings and caveats of the study: Investigators reported some 150 TCR beta chains as tied to cytomegalovirus. CMV serostatus stood as the only immune exposure information on hand.

A note on this clone: Antigen unknown.

The PCR used 60 Vbeta and 13 Jbeta primers. Data came from immunoSEQ multiplex PCR; TCRdb stores just in-frame clones and leaves some out. The data hold about 88,000 clones, with more than 65% observed a single time. J lost 4 bases, V lost 5 bases, and 15 bases had no gene match. The germline V gene has CDR1 MNHEY and CDR2 SMNVEV (reference sequence). The CDR3 loop spans 17 amino acids. The TCR was taken from a woman younger than 30 in good health and CMV-seropositive. The sequenced sample was PBMCs. The chain links TRBV27 to TRBJ1-2, with 8 bases that match TRBD1. The CDR3 coding sequence is TGTGCCAGCAGTCCCCTAGGACAGGGACCCCCGGGCTATGGCTACACCTTC. Its protein product is CASSPLGQGPPGYGYTF.